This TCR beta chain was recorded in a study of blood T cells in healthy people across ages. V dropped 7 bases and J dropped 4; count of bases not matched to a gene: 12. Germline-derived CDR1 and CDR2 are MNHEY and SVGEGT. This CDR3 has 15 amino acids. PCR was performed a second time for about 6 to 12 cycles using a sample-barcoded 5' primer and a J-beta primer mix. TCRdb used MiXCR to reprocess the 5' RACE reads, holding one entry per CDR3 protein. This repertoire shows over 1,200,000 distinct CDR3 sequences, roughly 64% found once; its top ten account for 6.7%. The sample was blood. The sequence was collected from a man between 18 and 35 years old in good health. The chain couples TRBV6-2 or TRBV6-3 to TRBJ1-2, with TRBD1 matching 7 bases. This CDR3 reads CASTLWTGTVYGYTF. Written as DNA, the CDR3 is TGTGCCAGCACTTTGTGGACCGGGACAGTCTATGGCTACACCTTC.